What follows are 22 T cell receptor beta chains derived from one specimen sequenced in a study of shared clonotypes between healthy human individuals. Assay used: immunoSEQ multiplex PCR; TCRdb lists only in-frame clones, some missing. Of about 460,000 clones in the sample, 75% to 80% are singletons; the top ten hold more than 10%. Material for sequencing was PBMCs. The receptor set was obtained from a woman aged 40-49 years in good health. Some clones in this sample may be carry-over from other donors' samples.

The chain combines TRBV5-1 with TRBJ1-1; 10 bases line up with TRBD1. The CDR3 has 16 amino acids. Germline lookup yields CDR1 SGHRS and CDR2 YFSETQ. The V and J ends lost 7 bases and 6 bases, in that order; junction bases with no gene match: 15. CDR3 region: CASGVGSGTGDPEAFF. The DNA of the CDR3 is TGCGCCAGCGGAGTCGGATCCGGGACAGGGGACCCTGAAGCTTTCTTT.

This chain links TRBV6-5 with TRBJ2-7; D uncertain. Between the trimmed V and J ends, which lost 6 bases and 2 bases, there was a span of 8 bases. The CDR3 loop spans 12 amino acids. CDR1 and CDR2 (germline): MNHEY, SVGAGI. The CDR3 DNA is TGTGCCAGCAGCCCTGATCCCTACGAGCAGTACTTC. It specifies CASSPDPYEQYF.

This rearrangement joins TRBV28 to TRBJ1-4; D is possibly TRBD1 (6 bases). Germline V lookup: CDR1 MDHEN, CDR2 SYDVKM. Trimming cost V 3 bases and J 7 bases, with 12 bases left between them. The CDR3 spans 14 residues. The CDR3 sequence: CASSFHRVLEKLFF. CDR3 in DNA: TGTGCCAGCAGTTTCCACAGGGTCCTTGAAAAACTGTTTTTT.

The genes are TRBV2 and TRBJ1-1; a possible D gene is TRBD1 (6 bases). The CDR3 runs to 13 residues. Deletions cut 8 bases from V and 1 base from J, with 11 bases between. The germline V gene has CDR1 SNHLY and CDR2 FYNNEI. The CDR3 coding sequence is TGTGCCAGCCGATGGACAGAGAACACTGAAGCTTTCTTT. Translating it yields CASRWTENTEAFF.

On this clone itself: An end of the junction differs from the germline gene, which may be a read error. The chain combines TRBV30 with TRBJ2-1; TRBD2 agrees at 15 bases. CDR3 length equals 14 residues. From germline, CDR1 is GTSNPN and CDR2 SVGIG (reference sequence). The DNA of the CDR3 is TGTGCCTGGAGTCCTGGGACTAGCGGGAGGCTTCCGATCTTC. Residues: CAWSPGTSGRLPIF. The full variable domain, with the rest looked up from reference TRBV30 and TRBJ2-1, is SQTIHQWPATLVQPVGSPLSLECTVEGTSNPNLYWYRQAAGRGLQLLFYSVGIGQISSEVPQNLSASRPQDRQFILSSKKLLLSDSGFYLCAWSPGTSGRLPIFGPGTRLTVL.

The chain is built from TRBV7-2 and TRBJ2-1; 13 nucleotides match TRBD2. The CDR3 totals 15 residues. CDR1 and CDR2 (germline): SGHTA, FQGNSA. J lost 6 bases, V lost 4 bases, and 3 bases had no gene match. CDR3 protein: CASSSRTSGSNEQFF. The CDR3 bases are TGTGCCAGCAGCTCCCGGACTAGCGGGAGCAATGAGCAGTTCTTC.

In this sample, this clone turned up once. The chain uses TRBV27 and TRBJ2-7, with TRBD2 matching 7 bases. The CDR3 consists of 14 residues. Germline V CDR1 and CDR2: MNHEY, SMNVEV (reference sequence). V dropped 4 bases and J dropped 1; count of bases not matched to a gene: 4. The CDR3 sequence: CASSSAGLSYEQYF. CDR3 nucleotide sequence: TGTGCCAGCAGTTCAGCGGGACTATCCTACGAGCAGTACTTC.

This chain joins TRBV28 and TRBJ2-7, with 8 positions matching TRBD2. V shed 4 bases, J shed 2 bases, and the junction held 13 bases outside the gene matches. CDR1 and CDR2 (germline): MDHEN, SYDVKM. This CDR3 has 17 residues. The CDR3 here is CASSSIDEREPPYEQYF. The DNA of the CDR3 is TGTGCCAGCAGTTCCATTGATGAGCGGGAGCCCCCCTACGAGCAGTACTTC.

V gene TRBV10-2 combines with J gene TRBJ2-3; TRBD1 aligns across 9 bases. This CDR3 has 16 amino acids. CDR1 and CDR2 (germline): WSHSY, SAAADI. V trimming: 3 bases; J trimming: 1 base; junction bases outside the gene matches: 5. In nucleotides, the CDR3 is TGCGCCAGCAGTGACTTTAGGGACAGGGGCACAGATACGCAGTATTTT. This sequence encodes CASSDFRDRGTDTQYF.

The chain uses TRBV19 and TRBJ2-1; D unresolved. V lost 5 bases and J lost 5, with 13 bases in between. CDR1 LNHDA and CDR2 SQIVND come from the germline V gene (reference sequence). CDR3 length: 14 amino acids. CDR3 sequence reads: CASSPYVTNNEQFF. Written as DNA, the CDR3 is TGTGCCAGTAGTCCCTACGTGACGAACAATGAGCAGTTCTTC.

The gene calls are TRBV29-1 and TRBJ2-5, with a possible D match to TRBD1 (5 bases). CDR1 is SQVTM and CDR2 is ANQGSEA in the germline V gene. This CDR3 spans 13 amino acids. Trimming removed 7 bases at V and 1 base at J, with 13 bases between. The CDR3 sequence is CSATTASQETQYF. The CDR3 DNA is TGCAGCGCAACGACAGCCTCCCAAGAGACCCAGTACTTC.

The chain combines TRBV5-4 with TRBJ2-1; D might be TRBD2 (6 bases). Germline CDR1 and CDR2: SGHNT and YYREEE (reference sequence). V lost 1 base and J 4 bases, leaving 15 bases between the germline ends. This CDR3 has 16 amino acids. CDR3: CASSLSWEATYNEQFF. In DNA, the CDR3 is TGTGCCAGCAGCTTGTCGTGGGAGGCCACTTACAATGAGCAGTTCTTC.

The CDR3 loop is CAGELWKSSYNEQFF. Here the CDR3 DNA reads TGTGCCGGGGAGTTGTGGAAGAGCTCCTACAATGAGCAGTTCTTC. This chain links TRBV7-9 with TRBJ2-1; D is possibly TRBD2 (5 bases). V was trimmed by 11 bases and J by 0 bases, leaving 17 bases between them. Germline CDR1 and CDR2: SEHNR and FQNEAQ (reference sequence). This CDR3 has 15 amino acids.

V usage is TRBV28 and J usage is TRBJ2-3; D may be TRBD2 (5 bases). Trimming took off 6 bases at V and 6 bases at J, with 16 bases between the two ends. The germline gives CDR1 MDHEN, CDR2 SYDVKM. CDR3 length: 14 amino acids. DNA for the CDR3: TGTGCCAGCAGCCCTACTAGAACTGGGGATACGCAGTATTTT. The encoded protein is CASSPTRTGDTQYF. The full variable domain, completed using reference TRBV28 and TRBJ2-3, is DVKVTQSSRYLVKRTGEKVFLECVQDMDHENMFWYRQDPGLGLRLIYFSYDVKMKEKGDIPEGYSVSREKKERFSLILESASTNQTSMYLCASSPTRTGDTQYFGPGTRLTVL.

CDR3 DNA sequence: TGTGCCAGCAGTGCGCGGGAGGCAGTTCTGACGCAGTATTTT. Translation gives CASSAREAVLTQYF. The chain employs TRBV6-1 and TRBJ2-3; 8 nucleotides align to TRBD2. This CDR3 is built from 14 residues. Trimming at V came to 4 bases and at J to 9 bases, leaving 9 bases not matched to a gene. The germline CDR1 and CDR2 sequences are MNHNS and SASEGT.

Comment on this clone: This sequence may be a read error, since a much larger clone differs from it by one base. The same CDR3 can be traced to other DNA sequences in this sample. The V call is TRBV27, the J call TRBJ1-1; D is perhaps TRBD1 (5 bases). V was pared by 3 bases and J by 8 bases, with 19 bases between. This CDR3 region has 15 residues. Germline CDR1 is MNHEY and CDR2 is SMNVEV (reference sequence). Here the CDR3 reads CASSLGLGPRAEAFF. CDR3 coding DNA: TGTGCCAGCAGTTTGGGGCTAGGACCGAGGGCCGAAGCTTTCTTT.

DNA of the CDR3: TGTGCCAGCAGCTTAGGATCGTCAAGAAGGGATACGCAGTATTTT. Translated: CASSLGSSRRDTQYF. The chain is built from TRBV7-2 and TRBJ2-3; D call uncertain. Germline loops: CDR1 SGHTA, CDR2 FQGNSA. The V end lost 1 base, the J end lost 6 bases, and 14 bases lay between the germline ends. The CDR3 has 15 residues.

The V call is TRBV19, the J call TRBJ2-1; unclear D gene. The CDR3 consists of 15 residues. CDR1 and CDR2 (germline): LNHDA, SQIVND (reference sequence). Trimming removed 0 bases at V and 5 bases at J, with 11 bases between. The CDR3 is CASSIDRQLHNEQFF. The CDR3, as DNA: TGTGCCAGTAGTATAGATCGTCAACTTCACAATGAGCAGTTCTTC.

The rearrangement uses TRBV7-2 and TRBJ2-7, with 13 bases lining up with TRBD2. CDR3 length equals 15 residues. CDR1 is SGHTA, CDR2 FQGNSA, per germline. Trimming at V came to 5 bases and at J to 1 base, leaving 2 bases not matched to a gene. The chain's CDR3 is CASSKGLAGSYEQYF. The CDR3 DNA reads TGTGCCAGCAGCAAGGGACTAGCGGGGTCCTACGAGCAGTACTTC. Full variable domain (missing parts from reference TRBV7-2 and TRBJ2-7): GAGVSQSPSNKVTEKGKDVELRCDPISGHTALYWYRQSLGQGLEFLIYFQGNSAPDKSGLPSDRFSAERTGGSVSTLTIQRTQQEDSAVYLCASSKGLAGSYEQYFGPGTRLTVT.

The J gene is TRBJ1-2, the V gene TRBV5-1; D is unresolved. With 0 bases removed from V and 6 bases from J, the gap between germline ends came to 12 bases. The CDR3 is 14 residues long. Germline loops: CDR1 SGHRS, CDR2 YFSETQ. The DNA for the CDR3 is TGCGCCAGCAGCTTGGGATCAACGGAGGATGGCTACACCTTC. As protein: CASSLGSTEDGYTF. Complete variable domain (other parts from reference TRBV5-1 and TRBJ1-2): KAGVTQTPRYLIKTRGQQVTLSCSPISGHRSVSWYQQTPGQGLQFLFEYFSETQRNKGNFPGRFSGRQFSNSRSEMNVSTLELGDSALYLCASSLGSTEDGYTFGSGTRLTVV.

At least ten counts were recorded for this clone. The sample carries other DNA sequences with the same CDR3. The chain uses TRBV6-5 and TRBJ2-1; D is perhaps TRBD1 (6 bases). Trimming pared 9 bases from V and 4 bases from J, leaving 16 bases between. This CDR3 region has 14 residues. CDR1 and CDR2 (germline): MNHEY, SVGAGI. The CDR3 DNA sequence: TGTGCCAGTATGAGGGGGATTGATTACAATGAGCAGTTCTTC. It encodes CASMRGIDYNEQFF.

At least ten counts were recorded for this clone. The chain carries TRBV2 and TRBJ2-7; the D gene is possibly TRBD2 (6 bases). Germline CDR1 reads SNHLY; CDR2 reads FYNNEI. V was cut by 8 bases and J by 5 bases, with 13 bases left in between. This CDR3 contains 12 residues. CDR3 amino acids: CASLGTRDEQYF. The DNA of the CDR3 is TGTGCCAGCCTCGGGACTCGGGACGAGCAGTACTTC.